This entry lists 8 T cell receptor beta chains sequenced from one sample in a study of T-cell memory formation after mild COVID-19. TCRdb re-analysed the 5' RACE reads in MiXCR, keeping a single row per CDR3 protein. The sample contains approximately 300,000 distinct CDR3 sequences, around 19% of which appear only once. Sequenced material: PBMCs or a T cell subset sorted from them (not recorded which). All receptors derive from a man younger than 35 who had mild COVID-19 (a few samples of this study predate the infection). Cell type and time point are not known.

This clonotype has only a few counts. The chain combines TRBV4-3 with TRBJ2-1; 7 nucleotides match TRBD2. The CDR3 sequence is 15 residues long. The junction had 8 bases not matched to a gene; V was cut back by 4 bases and J by 5 bases. Germline CDR1 LGHNA, CDR2 YSLEER. CDR3 protein: CASSRSSGYDNEQFF. The CDR3, as DNA: TGCGCCAGCAGCCGCTCTAGCGGATACGACAATGAGCAGTTCTTC.

This clonotype occurred a few times. The chain recombines TRBV29-1 with TRBJ2-1, with D uncertain. The CDR3 spans 14 residues. V lost 3 bases to trimming and J lost 0 bases, with 9 bases between them. The germline V gene encodes CDR1 SQVTM and CDR2 ANQGSEA. CDR3 nucleotide sequence: TGCAGCGTTGAGCTGGAATCCTCCTACAATGAGCAGTTCTTC. Its translation is CSVELESSYNEQFF.

The rearrangement uses TRBV3-1 and TRBJ2-1; 10 nucleotides agree with TRBD2. The CDR3 extends over 14 amino acids. V gave up 4 bases and J gave up 7 bases; unmatched junction bases: 4. Per the germline V gene, CDR1 is LGHDT and CDR2 is YNNKEL (reference sequence). The CDR3 bases are TGTGCCAGCAGCCGCAGCGGGGGGGCGAATGAGCAGTTCTTC. Its protein is CASSRSGGANEQFF.

This chain joins TRBV6-6 and TRBJ2-3, with D unclear. V dropped 6 bases and J dropped 0 bases, with 13 bases sitting between them. This CDR3 is built from 15 residues. Germline values: CDR1 MNHNY, CDR2 SVGAGI (reference sequence). DNA of the CDR3: TGTGCCAGCAGCTTACCCCACGCTAGCACAGATACGCAGTATTTT. This codes for CASSLPHASTDTQYF.

The chain is built from TRBV6-1 and TRBJ1-1, with TRBD1 matching over 9 bases. Germline V lookup: CDR1 MNHNS, CDR2 SASEGT. The CDR3 consists of 14 residues. Germline trimming cut 7 bases from V and 4 bases from J; bases unmatched to any gene: 7. The CDR3 DNA reads as TGTGCCAGCATTAGGGACAGGGACAGCACTGAAGCTTTCTTT. As protein: CASIRDRDSTEAFF.

The chain has TRBV5-1 and TRBJ2-7; no firm D call. This CDR3 contains 15 residues. Per the germline V gene, CDR1 is SGHRS and CDR2 is YFSETQ. Trimming shortened V by 0 bases and J by 4 bases, and 14 bases separated the two germline ends. CDR3 bases: TGCGCCAGCAGCTTGGCCTCCGTGGGGTTATACGAGCAGTACTTC. Amino acid sequence: CASSLASVGLYEQYF.

The genes are TRBV7-9 and TRBJ1-2; 12 positions agree with TRBD1. The germline V gene encodes CDR1 SEHNR and CDR2 FQNEAQ (reference sequence). V lost 4 bases, J lost 0 bases, and 15 bases stayed unmatched. The CDR3 contains 20 residues. CDR3 sequence reads: CASSSPPGQGARGANYGYTF. CDR3 sequence (DNA): TGTGCCAGCAGCTCCCCGCCGGGACAGGGGGCGCGTGGAGCTAACTATGGCTACACCTTC.

This clonotype turned up a few times. The chain joins TRBV12-3 or TRBV12-4 to TRBJ2-1; tentatively, D is TRBD1 (5 bases). V was cut by 7 bases and J by 4 bases, with 20 bases left in between. This CDR3 region has 16 residues. Here the CDR3 reads CASTGTRRQSYNEQFF. The CDR3 DNA reads TGTGCCAGCACTGGAACGCGGCGACAGAGTTACAATGAGCAGTTCTTC.